This T cell receptor (beta chain) was recovered during a study of coeliac disease. Regarding the study as a whole: Few TRB amino acid sequences were shared between samples; most were unique.

About this clone: Its cognate antigen is unknown.

V shed 2 bases and J 3 bases; nucleotides not matched to a gene: 11. CDR1 and CDR2 from the germline V gene are LGHNA and YSLEER. This CDR3 has 17 residues. TCRdb's copy holds only in-frame clones and misses some; the assay was immunoSEQ multiplex PCR. This table holds approximately 4,300 clones, less than 70% found once. The source of this sequence is a human donor with active celiac disease. The material sequenced was intraepithelial lymphocytes from the gut. V gene TRBV4-3 combines with J gene TRBJ2-7; 9 bases align to TRBD1. In DNA, the CDR3 is TGCGCCAGCAGCCAATTTGGTCCGGGACAGGGAAACTACGAGCAGTACTTC. Translating it yields CASSQFGPGQGNYEQYF.